One T cell receptor beta chain is described in this entry. Its matching antigen is unknown. The data belong to a study of blood T cells in healthy people across ages. Across the whole study: For every two T cells, template switching captured about one barcoded beta molecule. General study findings and limits: The fall in TCR beta diversity per million T cells was roughly linear with age.

CDR1 is MNHNY, CDR2 SVGAGI, per germline (reference sequence). With V trimmed by 0 bases and J by 0 bases, 4 bases remained unmatched. This CDR3 contains 16 residues. It was with a sample-barcoded 5' primer and a J-beta primer mix that a second PCR of roughly 7 to 12 cycles was run. Each TCR beta cDNA got a 12-nucleotide random molecular identifier. TCRdb called the 5' RACE reads again in MiXCR, with one record for every CDR3 protein. Altogether over a million distinct CDR3 sequences are present, around 45% being singletons, with the ten largest covering 15% to 20%. Russia was home to the donors, healthy Caucasian individuals aged roughly 6 to 100.

The sequenced sample was blood. The TCR comes from a woman aged 55-69 years in good health. This chain joins TRBV6-6 and TRBJ2-7; TRBD2 matches 8 bases. The chain's CDR3 is CASSYSGGRTSYEQYF. The DNA for the CDR3 is TGTGCCAGCAGTTACTCCGGCGGGAGGACCTCCTACGAGCAGTACTTC.